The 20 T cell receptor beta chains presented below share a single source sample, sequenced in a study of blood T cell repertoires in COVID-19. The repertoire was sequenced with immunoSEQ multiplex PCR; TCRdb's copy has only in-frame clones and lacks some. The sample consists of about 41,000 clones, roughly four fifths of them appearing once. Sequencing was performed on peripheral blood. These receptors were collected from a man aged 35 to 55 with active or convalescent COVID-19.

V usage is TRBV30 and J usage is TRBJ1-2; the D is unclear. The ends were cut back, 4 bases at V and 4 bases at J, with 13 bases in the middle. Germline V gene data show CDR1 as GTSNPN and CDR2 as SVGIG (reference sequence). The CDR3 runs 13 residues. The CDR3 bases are TGTGCCTGGACAGCCGGCGGAGGCTATGGCTACACCTTC. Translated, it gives CAWTAGGGYGYTF.

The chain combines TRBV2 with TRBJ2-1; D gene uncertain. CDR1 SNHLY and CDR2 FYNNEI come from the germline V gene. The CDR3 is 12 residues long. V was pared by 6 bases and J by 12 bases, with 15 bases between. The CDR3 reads CASRLSHPRQFF. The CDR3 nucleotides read TGTGCCAGCAGGCTCAGTCATCCAAGGCAGTTCTTC. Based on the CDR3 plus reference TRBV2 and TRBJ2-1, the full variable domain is EPEVTQTPSHQVTQMGQEVILRCVPISNHLYFYWYRQILGQKVEFLVSFYNNEISEKSEIFDDQFSVERPDGSNFTLKIRSTKLEDSAMYFCASRLSHPRQFFGPGTRLTVL.

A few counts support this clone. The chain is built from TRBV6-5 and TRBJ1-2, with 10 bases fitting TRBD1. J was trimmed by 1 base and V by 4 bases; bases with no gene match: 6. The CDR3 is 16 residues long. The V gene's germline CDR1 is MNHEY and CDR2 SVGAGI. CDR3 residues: CASSLDRGIFNYGYTF. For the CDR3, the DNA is TGTGCCAGCAGTTTGGACAGGGGGATTTTTAACTATGGCTACACCTTC.

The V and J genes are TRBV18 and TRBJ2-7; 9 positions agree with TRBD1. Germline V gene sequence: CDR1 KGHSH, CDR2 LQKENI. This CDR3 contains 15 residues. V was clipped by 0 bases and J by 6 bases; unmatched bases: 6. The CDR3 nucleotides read TGTGCCAGCTCACCACCAAGGGACAGGGCGGGCGAGCAGTACTTC. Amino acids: CASSPPRDRAGEQYF.

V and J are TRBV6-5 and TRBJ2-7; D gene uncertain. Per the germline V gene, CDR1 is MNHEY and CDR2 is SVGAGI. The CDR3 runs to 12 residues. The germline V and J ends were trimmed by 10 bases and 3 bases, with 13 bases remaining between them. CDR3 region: CATAEVIYEQYF. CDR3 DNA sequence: TGTGCCACGGCCGAGGTGATCTACGAGCAGTACTTC.

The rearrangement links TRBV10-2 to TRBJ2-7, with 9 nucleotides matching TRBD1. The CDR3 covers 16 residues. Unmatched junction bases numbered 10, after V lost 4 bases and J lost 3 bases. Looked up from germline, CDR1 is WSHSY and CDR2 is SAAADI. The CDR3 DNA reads TGCGCCAGCAGTGTTTCCGGGACAGGGAATTTCTACGAGCAGTACTTC. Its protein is CASSVSGTGNFYEQYF.

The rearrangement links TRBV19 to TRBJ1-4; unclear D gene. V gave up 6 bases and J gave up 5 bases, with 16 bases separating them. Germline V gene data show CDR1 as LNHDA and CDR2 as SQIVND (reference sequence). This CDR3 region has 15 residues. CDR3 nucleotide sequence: TGTGCCAGTAGCCCCGGGGAACTATACAATGAAAAACTGTTTTTT. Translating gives CASSPGELYNEKLFF.

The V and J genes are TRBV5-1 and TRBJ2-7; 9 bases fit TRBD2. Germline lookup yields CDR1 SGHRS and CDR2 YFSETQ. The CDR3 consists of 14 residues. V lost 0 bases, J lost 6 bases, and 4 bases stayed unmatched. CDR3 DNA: TGCGCCAGCAGCTTGGGGGCGGGAGGGGGCGAGCAGTACTTC. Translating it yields CASSLGAGGGEQYF.

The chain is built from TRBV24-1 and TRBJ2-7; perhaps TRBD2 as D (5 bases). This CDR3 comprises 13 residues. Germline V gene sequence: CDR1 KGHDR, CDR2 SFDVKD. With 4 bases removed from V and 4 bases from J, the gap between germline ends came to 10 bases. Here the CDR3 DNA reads TGTGCCACCAGTGACAACTCGGGATACGAGCAGTACTTC. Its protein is CATSDNSGYEQYF.

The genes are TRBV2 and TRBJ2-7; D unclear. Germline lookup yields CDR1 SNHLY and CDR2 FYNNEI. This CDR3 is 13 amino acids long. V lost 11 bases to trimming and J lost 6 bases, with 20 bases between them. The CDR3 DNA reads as TGTGCCGGTTCTGAGGCACACGCTGGCGAGCAGTACTTC. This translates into CAGSEAHAGEQYF.

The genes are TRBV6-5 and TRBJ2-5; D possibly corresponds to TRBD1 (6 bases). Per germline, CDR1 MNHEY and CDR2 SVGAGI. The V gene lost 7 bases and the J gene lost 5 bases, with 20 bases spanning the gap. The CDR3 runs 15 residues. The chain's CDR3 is CASISFSGRGETQYF. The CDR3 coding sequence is TGTGCCAGCATCTCATTTTCGGGAAGGGGGGAGACCCAGTACTTC.

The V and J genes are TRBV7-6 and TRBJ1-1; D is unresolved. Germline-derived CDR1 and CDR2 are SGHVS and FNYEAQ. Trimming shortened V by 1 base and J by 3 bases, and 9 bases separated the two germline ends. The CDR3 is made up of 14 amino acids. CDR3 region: CASSLVELDTEAFF. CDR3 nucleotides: TGTGCCAGCAGCTTAGTAGAGCTAGACACTGAAGCTTTCTTT.

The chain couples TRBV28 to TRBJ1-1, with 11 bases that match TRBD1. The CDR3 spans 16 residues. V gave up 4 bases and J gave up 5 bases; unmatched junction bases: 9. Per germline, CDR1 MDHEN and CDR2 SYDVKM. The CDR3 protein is CASSSWTGGARTEAFF. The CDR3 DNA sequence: TGTGCCAGCAGTTCCTGGACAGGGGGCGCCCGGACTGAAGCTTTCTTT.

CDR3 region: CASSSFSGGNGNTIYF. For the CDR3, the DNA is TGTGCCAGCAGTTCCTTTTCTGGAGGAAACGGCAACACCATATATTTT. The V call is TRBV6-5, the J call TRBJ1-3; D is undetermined. The CDR3 is 16 residues long. The V end lost 4 bases, the J end lost 7 bases, and 20 bases lay between the germline ends. Germline-derived CDR1 and CDR2 are MNHEY and SVGAGI.

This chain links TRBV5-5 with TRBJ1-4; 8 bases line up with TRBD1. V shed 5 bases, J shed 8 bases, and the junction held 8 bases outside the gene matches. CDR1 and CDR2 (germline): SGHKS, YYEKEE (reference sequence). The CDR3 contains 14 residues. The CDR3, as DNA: TGTGCCAGCAGGTTCGGACAGGGAACGGAAAAACTGTTTTTT. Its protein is CASRFGQGTEKLFF.

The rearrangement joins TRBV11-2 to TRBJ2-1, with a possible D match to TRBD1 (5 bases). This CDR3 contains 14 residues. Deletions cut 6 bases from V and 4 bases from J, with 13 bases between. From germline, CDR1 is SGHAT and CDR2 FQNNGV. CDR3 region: CASSQETAYNEQFF. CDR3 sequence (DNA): TGTGCCAGCAGTCAGGAGACAGCGTACAATGAGCAGTTCTTC.

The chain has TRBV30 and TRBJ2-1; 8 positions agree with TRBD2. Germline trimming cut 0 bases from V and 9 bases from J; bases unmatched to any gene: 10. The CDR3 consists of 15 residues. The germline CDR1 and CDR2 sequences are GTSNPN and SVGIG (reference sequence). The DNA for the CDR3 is TGTGCCTGGAGTGTTAAAGCGGGAGTAGCTGCTGAGCAGTTCTTC. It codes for CAWSVKAGVAAEQFF.

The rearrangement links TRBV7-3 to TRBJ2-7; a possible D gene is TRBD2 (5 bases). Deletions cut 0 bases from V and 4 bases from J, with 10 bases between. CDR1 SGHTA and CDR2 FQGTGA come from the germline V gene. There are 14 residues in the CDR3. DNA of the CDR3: TGTGCCAGCAGCTTAACAGGGAGAGGGTACGAGCAGTACTTC. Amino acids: CASSLTGRGYEQYF. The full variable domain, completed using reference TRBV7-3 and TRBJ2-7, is GAGVSQTPSNKVTEKGKYVELRCDPISGHTALYWYRQSLGQGPEFLIYFQGTGAADDSGLPNDRFFAVRPEGSVSTLKIQRTERGDSAVYLCASSLTGRGYEQYFGPGTRLTVT.

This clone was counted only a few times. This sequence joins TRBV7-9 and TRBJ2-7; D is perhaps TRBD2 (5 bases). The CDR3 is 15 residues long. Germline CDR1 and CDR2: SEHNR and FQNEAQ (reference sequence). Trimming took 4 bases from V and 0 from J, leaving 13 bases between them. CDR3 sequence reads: CASSYARASSYEQYF. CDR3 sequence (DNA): TGTGCCAGCAGCTATGCGAGGGCATCCTCCTACGAGCAGTACTTC.

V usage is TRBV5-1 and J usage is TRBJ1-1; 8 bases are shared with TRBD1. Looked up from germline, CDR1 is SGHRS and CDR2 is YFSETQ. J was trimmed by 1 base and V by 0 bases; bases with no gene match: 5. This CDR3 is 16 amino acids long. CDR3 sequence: CASSLAGQGANTEAFF. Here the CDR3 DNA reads TGCGCCAGCAGCTTGGCTGGACAGGGAGCGAACACTGAAGCTTTCTTT.